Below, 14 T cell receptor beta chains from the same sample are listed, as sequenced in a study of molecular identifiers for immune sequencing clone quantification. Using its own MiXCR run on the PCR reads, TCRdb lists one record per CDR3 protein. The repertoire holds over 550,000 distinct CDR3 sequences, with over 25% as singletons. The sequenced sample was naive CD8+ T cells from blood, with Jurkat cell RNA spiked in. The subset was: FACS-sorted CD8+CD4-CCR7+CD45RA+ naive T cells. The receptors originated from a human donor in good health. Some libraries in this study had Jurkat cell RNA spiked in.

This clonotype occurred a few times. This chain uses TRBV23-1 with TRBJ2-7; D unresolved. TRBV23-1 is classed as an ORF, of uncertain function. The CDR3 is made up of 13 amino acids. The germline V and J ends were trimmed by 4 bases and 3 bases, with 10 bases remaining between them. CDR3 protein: CASSLPAIYEQYF. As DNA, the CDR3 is TGCGCCAGCAGTCTGCCAGCGATCTACGAGCAGTACTTC.

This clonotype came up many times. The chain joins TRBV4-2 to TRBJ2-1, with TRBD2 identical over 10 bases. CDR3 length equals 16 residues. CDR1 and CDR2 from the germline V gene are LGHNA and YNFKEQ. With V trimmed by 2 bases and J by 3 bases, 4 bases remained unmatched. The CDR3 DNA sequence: TGTGCCAGCAGCCAAAACGGACTAGCGGTCTACAATGAGCAGTTCTTC. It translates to CASSQNGLAVYNEQFF.

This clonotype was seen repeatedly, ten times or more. CDR3 sequence (DNA): TGTGCCAGCAGCCAAGATTCGTACAGCCGGGGCTACGAGCAGTACTTC. Translation: CASSQDSYSRGYEQYF. The rearrangement joins TRBV14 to TRBJ2-7; perhaps TRBD2 as D (5 bases). V lost 0 bases to trimming and J lost 3 bases, with 15 bases between them. CDR3 length equals 16 residues. Germline lookup yields CDR1 SGHDN and CDR2 FVKESK.

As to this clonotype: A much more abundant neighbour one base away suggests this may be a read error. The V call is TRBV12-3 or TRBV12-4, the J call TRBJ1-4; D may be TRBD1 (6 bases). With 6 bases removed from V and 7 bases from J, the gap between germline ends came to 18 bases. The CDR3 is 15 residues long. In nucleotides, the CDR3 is TGTGCCAGCAGCCCTAGGACAGTAGGTGTTGAAAAACTGTTTTTT. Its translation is CASSPRTVGVEKLFF.

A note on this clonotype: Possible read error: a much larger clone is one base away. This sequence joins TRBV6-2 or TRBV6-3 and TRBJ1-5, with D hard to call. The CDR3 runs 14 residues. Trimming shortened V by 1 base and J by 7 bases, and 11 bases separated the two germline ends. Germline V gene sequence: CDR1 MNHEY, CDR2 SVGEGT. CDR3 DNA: TGTGCCAGCAGTTACTGGAAAGGGATCCAGCCCCAGCATTTT. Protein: CASSYWKGIQPQHF.

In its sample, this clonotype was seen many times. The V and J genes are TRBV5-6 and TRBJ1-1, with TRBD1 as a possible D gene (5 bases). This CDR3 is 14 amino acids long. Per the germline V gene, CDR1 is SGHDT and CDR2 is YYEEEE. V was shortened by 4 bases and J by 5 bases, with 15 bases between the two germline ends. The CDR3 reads CASSPNEGRTEAFF. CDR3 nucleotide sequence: TGTGCCAGCAGCCCCAACGAGGGGCGAACTGAAGCTTTCTTT. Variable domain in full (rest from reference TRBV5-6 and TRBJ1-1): DAGVTQSPTHLIKTRGQQVTLRCSPKSGHDTVSWYQQALGQGPQFIFQYYEEEERQRGNFPDRFSGHQFPNYSSELNVNALLLGDSALYLCASSPNEGRTEAFFGQGTRLTVV.

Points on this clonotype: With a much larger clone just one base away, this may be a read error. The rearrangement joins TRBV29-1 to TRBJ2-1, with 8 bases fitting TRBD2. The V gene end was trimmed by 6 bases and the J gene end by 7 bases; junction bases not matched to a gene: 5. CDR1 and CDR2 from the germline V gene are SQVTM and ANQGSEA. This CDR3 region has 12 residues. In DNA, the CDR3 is TGCAGCGTGGTTAGCGGGACGAATGAGCAGTTCTTC. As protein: CSVVSGTNEQFF.

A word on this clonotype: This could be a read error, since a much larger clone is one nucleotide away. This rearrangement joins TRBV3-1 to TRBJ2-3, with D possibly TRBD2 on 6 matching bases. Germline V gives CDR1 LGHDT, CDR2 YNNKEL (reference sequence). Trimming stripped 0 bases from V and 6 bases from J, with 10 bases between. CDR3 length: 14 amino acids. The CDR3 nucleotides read TGTGCCAGCAGCCAAGAATCAGGGAGGGATACGCAGTATTTT. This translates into CASSQESGRDTQYF.

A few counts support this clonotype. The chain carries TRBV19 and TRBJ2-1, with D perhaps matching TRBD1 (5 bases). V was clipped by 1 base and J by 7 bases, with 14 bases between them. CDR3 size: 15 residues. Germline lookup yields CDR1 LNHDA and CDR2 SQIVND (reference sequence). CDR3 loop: CASSIAGMLTNEQFF. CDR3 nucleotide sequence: TGTGCCAGTAGTATAGCAGGGATGCTGACGAATGAGCAGTTCTTC.

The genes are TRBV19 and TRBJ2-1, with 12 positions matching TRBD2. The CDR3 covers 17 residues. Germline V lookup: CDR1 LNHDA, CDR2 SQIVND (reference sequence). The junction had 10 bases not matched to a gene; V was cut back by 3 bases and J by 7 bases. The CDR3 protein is CASSITLAGGPGNEQFF. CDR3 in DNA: TGTGCCAGTAGTATTACCCTAGCGGGAGGGCCGGGGAATGAGCAGTTCTTC.

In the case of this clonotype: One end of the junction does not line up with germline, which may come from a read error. This CDR3 reads CASGPPTSVPFTETQYF. For the CDR3, the DNA is TGTGCTAGTGGTCCCCCCACTTCGGTCCCTTTCACAGAAACGCAGTATTTT. This rearrangement joins TRBV12-5 to TRBJ2-3; D call uncertain. Per the germline V gene, CDR1 is LGHNT and CDR2 is FRNRAP. The CDR3 consists of 17 residues.

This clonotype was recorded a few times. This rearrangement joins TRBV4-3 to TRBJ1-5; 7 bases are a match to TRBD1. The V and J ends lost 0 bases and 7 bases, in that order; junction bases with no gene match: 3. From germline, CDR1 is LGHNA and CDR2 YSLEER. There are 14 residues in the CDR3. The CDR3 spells CASSQDTTGQPQHF. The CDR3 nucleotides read TGCGCCAGCAGCCAAGATACGACAGGGCAGCCCCAGCATTTT.

The DNA for the CDR3 is TGTGCCAGCAGTTACCGGGACAGGGGTGTTTTAGGGTACTACAATGAGCAGTTCTTC. As protein: CASSYRDRGVLGYYNEQFF. The genes are TRBV6-2 or TRBV6-3 and TRBJ2-1, with 10 bases matching TRBD1. Germline CDR1 is MNHEY and CDR2 is SVGEGT. Losses at the gene ends were 2 bases for V and 3 bases for J; bases not matched to a gene: 13. The CDR3 has 19 residues.

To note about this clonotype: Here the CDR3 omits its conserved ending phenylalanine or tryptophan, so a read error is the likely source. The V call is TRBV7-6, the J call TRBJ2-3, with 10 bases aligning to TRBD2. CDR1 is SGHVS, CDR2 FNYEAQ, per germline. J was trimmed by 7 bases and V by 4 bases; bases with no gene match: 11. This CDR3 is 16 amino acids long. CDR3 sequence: CASSSGLAATFNTQYL. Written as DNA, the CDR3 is TGTGCCAGCAGCTCTGGACTAGCGGCGACCTTTAATACGCAGTATCTT.